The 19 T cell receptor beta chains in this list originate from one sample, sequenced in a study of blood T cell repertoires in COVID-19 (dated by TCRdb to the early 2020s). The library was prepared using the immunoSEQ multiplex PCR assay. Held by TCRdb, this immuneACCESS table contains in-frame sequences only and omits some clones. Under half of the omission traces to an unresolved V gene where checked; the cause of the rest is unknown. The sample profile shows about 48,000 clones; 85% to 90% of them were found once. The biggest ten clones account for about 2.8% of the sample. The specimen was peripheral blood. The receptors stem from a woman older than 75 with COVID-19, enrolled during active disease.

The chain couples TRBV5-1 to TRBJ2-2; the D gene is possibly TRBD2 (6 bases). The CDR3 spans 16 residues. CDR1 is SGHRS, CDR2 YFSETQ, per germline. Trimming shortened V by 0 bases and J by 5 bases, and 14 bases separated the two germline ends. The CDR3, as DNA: TGCGCCAGCAGCTTGGGTTCGGGGGATACAACCGGGGAGCTGTTTTTT. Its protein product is CASSLGSGDTTGELFF. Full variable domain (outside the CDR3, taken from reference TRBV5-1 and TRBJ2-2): KAGVTQTPRYLIKTRGQQVTLSCSPISGHRSVSWYQQTPGQGLQFLFEYFSETQRNKGNFPGRFSGRQFSNSRSEMNVSTLELGDSALYLCASSLGSGDTTGELFFGEGSRLTVL.

CDR3: CASTRQSVYEQYF. The CDR3 DNA sequence: TGTGCCAGCACGAGACAATCCGTATACGAGCAGTACTTC. This chain uses TRBV28 with TRBJ2-7; D unclear. Germline values: CDR1 MDHEN, CDR2 SYDVKM. Trimming pared 7 bases from V and 4 bases from J, leaving 14 bases between. CDR3 size: 13 residues. The full variable domain, its missing parts supplied by reference TRBV28 and TRBJ2-7, is DVKVTQSSRYLVKRTGEKVFLECVQDMDHENMFWYRQDPGLGLRLIYFSYDVKMKEKGDIPEGYSVSREKKERFSLILESASTNQTSMYLCASTRQSVYEQYFGPGTRLTVT.

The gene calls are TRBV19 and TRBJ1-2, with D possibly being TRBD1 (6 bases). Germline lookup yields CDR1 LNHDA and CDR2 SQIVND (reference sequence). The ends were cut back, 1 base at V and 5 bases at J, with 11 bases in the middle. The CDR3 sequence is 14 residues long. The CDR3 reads CASSIGQASYGYTF. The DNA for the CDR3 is TGTGCCAGTAGTATAGGACAGGCCTCTTATGGCTACACCTTC.

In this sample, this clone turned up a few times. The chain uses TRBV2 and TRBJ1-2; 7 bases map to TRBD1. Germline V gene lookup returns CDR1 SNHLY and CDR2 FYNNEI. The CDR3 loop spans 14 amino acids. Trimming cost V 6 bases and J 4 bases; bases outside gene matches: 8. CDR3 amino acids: CASSVQGIGYGYTF. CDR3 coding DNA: TGTGCCAGCAGCGTACAGGGGATAGGCTATGGCTACACCTTC.

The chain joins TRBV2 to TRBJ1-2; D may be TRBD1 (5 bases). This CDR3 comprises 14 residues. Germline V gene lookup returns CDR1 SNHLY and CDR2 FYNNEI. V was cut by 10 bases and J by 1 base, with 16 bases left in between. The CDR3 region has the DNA TGTGCCAAAGGCGGGGGGGTGAGTAACTATGGCTACACCTTC. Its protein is CAKGGGVSNYGYTF.

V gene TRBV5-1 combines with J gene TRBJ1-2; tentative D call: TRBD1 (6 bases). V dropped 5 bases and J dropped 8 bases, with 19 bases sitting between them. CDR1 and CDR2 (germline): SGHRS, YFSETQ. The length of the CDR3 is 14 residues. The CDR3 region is CASSSGTRQSGYTF. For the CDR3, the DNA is TGCGCCAGCAGTTCCGGGACAAGACAGTCCGGCTACACCTTC.

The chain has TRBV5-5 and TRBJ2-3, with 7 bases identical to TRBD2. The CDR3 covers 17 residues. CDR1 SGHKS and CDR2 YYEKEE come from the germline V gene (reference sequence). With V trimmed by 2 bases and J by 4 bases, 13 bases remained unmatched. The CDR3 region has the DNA TGTGCCAGCAGCTTTAGTGCCCCAGGACTAGTCTCAGATACGCAGTATTTT. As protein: CASSFSAPGLVSDTQYF.

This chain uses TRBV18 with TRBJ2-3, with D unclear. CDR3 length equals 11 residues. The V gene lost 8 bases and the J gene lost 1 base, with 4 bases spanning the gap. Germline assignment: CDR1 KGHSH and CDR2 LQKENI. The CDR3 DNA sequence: TGTGCCAGCCATGGCACAGATACGCAGTATTTT. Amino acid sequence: CASHGTDTQYF.

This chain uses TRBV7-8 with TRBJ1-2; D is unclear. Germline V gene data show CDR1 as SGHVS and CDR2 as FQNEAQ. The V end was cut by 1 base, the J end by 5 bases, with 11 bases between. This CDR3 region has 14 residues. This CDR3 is CASSLVPDSYGYTF. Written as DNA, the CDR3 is TGTGCCAGCAGCTTAGTGCCGGACTCATATGGCTACACCTTC.

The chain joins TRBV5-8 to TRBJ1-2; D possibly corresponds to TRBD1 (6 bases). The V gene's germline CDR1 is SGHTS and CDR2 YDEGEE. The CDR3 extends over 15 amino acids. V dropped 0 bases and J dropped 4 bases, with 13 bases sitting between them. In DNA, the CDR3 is TGTGCCAGCAGCTTGGGCAGGGGAGTACGCTATGGCTACACCTTC. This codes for CASSLGRGVRYGYTF.

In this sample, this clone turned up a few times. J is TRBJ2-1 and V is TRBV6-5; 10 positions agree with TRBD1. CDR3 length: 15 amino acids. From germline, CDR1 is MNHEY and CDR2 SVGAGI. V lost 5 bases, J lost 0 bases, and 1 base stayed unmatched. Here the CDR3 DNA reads TGTGCCAGCAGTCGGACAGGGGGCTCCTACAATGAGCAGTTCTTC. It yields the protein CASSRTGGSYNEQFF.

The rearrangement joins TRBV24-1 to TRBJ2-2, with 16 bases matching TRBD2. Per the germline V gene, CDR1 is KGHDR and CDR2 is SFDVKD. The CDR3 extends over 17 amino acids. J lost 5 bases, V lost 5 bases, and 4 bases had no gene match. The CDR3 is CATSGAGLAGGTGELFF. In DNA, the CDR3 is TGTGCCACCAGTGGCGCGGGACTAGCGGGAGGGACCGGGGAGCTGTTTTTT.

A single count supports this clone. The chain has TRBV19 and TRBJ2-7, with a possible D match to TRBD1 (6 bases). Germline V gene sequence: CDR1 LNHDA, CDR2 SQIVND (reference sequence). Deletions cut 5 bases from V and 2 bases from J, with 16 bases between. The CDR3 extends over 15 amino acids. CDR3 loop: CASSLGGHQAYEQYF. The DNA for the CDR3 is TGTGCCAGTAGTCTTGGGGGACACCAAGCCTACGAGCAGTACTTC.

Here the CDR3 DNA reads TGTGCCAGCAGTCCAACAGGGGCCAACACCGGGGAGCTGTTTTTT. Translation: CASSPTGANTGELFF. The J gene is TRBJ2-2, the V gene TRBV7-2; 7 nucleotides line up with TRBD1. CDR1 SGHTA and CDR2 FQGNSA come from the germline V gene. This CDR3 contains 15 residues. With 6 bases clipped from V and 2 bases from J, the junction kept 6 bases outside the gene matches.

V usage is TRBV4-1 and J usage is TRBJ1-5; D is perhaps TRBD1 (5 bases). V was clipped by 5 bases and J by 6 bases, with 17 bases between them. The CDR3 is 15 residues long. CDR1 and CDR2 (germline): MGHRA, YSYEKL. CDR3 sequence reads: CASSSEFRETQPQHF. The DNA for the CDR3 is TGCGCCAGCAGCTCCGAGTTCAGGGAAACTCAGCCCCAGCATTTT.

The CDR3 sequence: CASSPTTTEINQPQHF. The CDR3 nucleotides are TGCGCCAGCAGTCCCACGACGACAGAGATCAATCAGCCCCAGCATTTT. This chain joins TRBV23-1 and TRBJ1-5, with D possibly being TRBD1 (5 bases). TRBV23-1 is an ORF; its function is uncertain. The V end lost 4 bases, the J end lost 3 bases, and 16 bases lay between the germline ends. CDR3 length equals 16 residues.

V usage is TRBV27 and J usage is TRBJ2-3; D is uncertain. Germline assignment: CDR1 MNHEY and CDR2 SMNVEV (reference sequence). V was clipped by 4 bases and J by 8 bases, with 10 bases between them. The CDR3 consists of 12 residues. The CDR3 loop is CASSSIYGTQYF. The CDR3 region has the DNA TGTGCCAGCAGTTCCATCTATGGTACGCAGTATTTT.

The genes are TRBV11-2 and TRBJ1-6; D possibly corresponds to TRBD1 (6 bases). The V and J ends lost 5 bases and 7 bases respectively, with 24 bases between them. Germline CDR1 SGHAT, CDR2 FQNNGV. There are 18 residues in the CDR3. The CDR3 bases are TGTGCCAGCAGCCCCGGACAGAATCCCATTTCAAGAAATTCACCCCTCCACTTT. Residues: CASSPGQNPISRNSPLHF.

Here the CDR3 reads CASSLVTGTASSYNEQFF. The CDR3 DNA follows: TGTGCCAGCAGCTTGGTGACAGGGACAGCTAGCTCCTACAATGAGCAGTTCTTC. V is TRBV5-5 and J is TRBJ2-1; 7 bases align to TRBD1. The CDR3 totals 18 residues. Germline lookup yields CDR1 SGHKS and CDR2 YYEKEE (reference sequence). Unmatched junction bases numbered 9, after V lost 0 bases and J lost 0 bases.